The 20 T cell receptor beta chains below all came from one sample that was sequenced in a study of PD-L1 blockade in urothelial cancer. Documented time point: pretreatment peripheral blood. Sequencing was performed with immunoSEQ multiplex PCR; in TCRdb, only in-frame clones are kept and a portion is missing. Of 55,000 to 75,000 clones in the sample, 70% to 90% were seen once. Material: PBMCs, obtained around atezolizumab (anti-PD-L1) treatment. The receptors originated from a man between 65 and 85 years old with urothelial cancer.

The rearrangement joins TRBV15 to TRBJ2-7; TRBD2 matches at 7 bases. The length of the CDR3 is 15 residues. The V and J ends lost 0 bases and 4 bases, in that order; junction bases with no gene match: 6. Germline CDR1 is LNHNV and CDR2 is YYDKDF (reference sequence). Here the CDR3 reads CATSRDTGGGYEQYF. The CDR3 bases are TGTGCCACCAGCAGAGATACGGGAGGAGGGTACGAGCAGTACTTC. The full variable domain, rest sourced from reference TRBV15 and TRBJ2-7, is DAMVIQNPRYQVTQFGKPVTLSCSQTLNHNVMYWYQQKSSQAPKLLFHYYDKDFNNEADTPDNFQSRRPNTSFCFLDIRSPGLGDTAMYLCATSRDTGGGYEQYFGPGTRLTVT.

This clone was found a few times. The genes are TRBV5-1 and TRBJ2-7; 7 nucleotides agree with TRBD1. CDR1 SGHRS and CDR2 YFSETQ come from the germline V gene. V trimming: 7 bases; J trimming: 0 bases; junction bases outside the gene matches: 10. This CDR3 region has 15 residues. CDR3 region: CASSSGTAPSYEQYF. The CDR3 bases are TGCGCCAGCTCCTCCGGGACAGCCCCCTCCTACGAGCAGTACTTC.

This chain links TRBV7-2 with TRBJ2-3; D uncertain. The germline V gene encodes CDR1 SGHTA and CDR2 FQGNSA. This CDR3 is built from 15 residues. With 3 bases removed from V and 1 base from J, the gap between germline ends came to 11 bases. In nucleotides, the CDR3 is TGTGCCAGCAGCTTGATGGAGCGTGGCACAGATACGCAGTATTTT. As protein: CASSLMERGTDTQYF.

This CDR3 is CASSFLGDYTEAFF. CDR3 nucleotide sequence: TGTGCCAGCAGCTTTCTGGGCGATTACACTGAAGCTTTCTTT. V and J are TRBV5-6 and TRBJ1-1, with D unclear. The CDR3 runs to 14 residues. Germline lookup yields CDR1 SGHDT and CDR2 YYEEEE. Trimming shortened V by 2 bases and J by 3 bases, and 11 bases separated the two germline ends. The variable domain in full, completed from reference TRBV5-6 and TRBJ1-1, reads DAGVTQSPTHLIKTRGQQVTLRCSPKSGHDTVSWYQQALGQGPQFIFQYYEEEERQRGNFPDRFSGHQFPNYSSELNVNALLLGDSALYLCASSFLGDYTEAFFGQGTRLTVV.

The chain recombines TRBV29-1 with TRBJ2-7; D gene unclear. V was clipped by 4 bases and J by 4 bases, with 14 bases between them. Germline CDR1 is SQVTM and CDR2 is ANQGSEA. This CDR3 spans 13 amino acids. CDR3 in amino acids: CSVAGAFQYEQYF. The DNA for the CDR3 is TGCAGCGTTGCTGGAGCCTTTCAATACGAGCAGTACTTC.

The J gene is TRBJ2-5, the V gene TRBV29-1; 7 bases match TRBD1. The CDR3 is 12 amino acids. Per germline, CDR1 SQVTM and CDR2 ANQGSEA. V lost 6 bases to trimming and J lost 5 bases; unmatched junction nucleotides: 6. CDR3 loop: CSVGYRGETQYF. The CDR3 DNA reads TGCAGCGTAGGCTACAGGGGTGAGACCCAGTACTTC. The whole variable domain, filled in from reference TRBV29-1 and TRBJ2-5, reads SAVISQKPSRDICQRGTSLTIQCQVDSQVTMMFWYRQQPGQSLTLIATANQGSEATYESGFVIDKFPISRPNLTFSTLTVSNMSPEDSSIYLCSVGYRGETQYFGPGTRLLVL.

The chain employs TRBV15 and TRBJ2-1; possibly TRBD1 for D (6 bases). The germline gives CDR1 LNHNV, CDR2 YYDKDF (reference sequence). The V and J ends lost 0 bases and 1 base respectively, with 7 bases between them. The CDR3 spans 15 residues. The CDR3 sequence: CATSRDRGSYNEQFF. CDR3 coding DNA: TGTGCCACCAGCAGAGATAGGGGGTCCTACAATGAGCAGTTCTTC.

This rearrangement joins TRBV27 to TRBJ2-7, with 10 bases identical to TRBD1. The V gene end was trimmed by 2 bases and the J gene end by 4 bases; junction bases not matched to a gene: 2. Germline V gene sequence: CDR1 MNHEY, CDR2 SMNVEV (reference sequence). The CDR3 spans 14 residues. The CDR3 bases are TGTGCCAGCAGTTTAGGACAGGGGGTTTACGAGCAGTACTTC. It yields the protein CASSLGQGVYEQYF.

V and J are TRBV2 and TRBJ2-7; 7 bases are shared with TRBD2. The CDR3 loop spans 12 amino acids. J gave up 3 bases and V 11 bases, and 7 bases lay outside the gene matches. Per the germline V gene, CDR1 is SNHLY and CDR2 is FYNNEI. The CDR3 DNA is TGTGCCGGAACTAGCGTCAGCTACGAGCAGTACTTC. Translation gives CAGTSVSYEQYF.

This chain links TRBV9 with TRBJ2-2; 8 nucleotides align to TRBD2. Unmatched junction bases numbered 11, after V lost 3 bases and J lost 4 bases. Looked up from germline, CDR1 is SGDLS and CDR2 is YYNGEE. This CDR3 has 17 residues. The CDR3 reads CASSAPPGGAFTGELFF. DNA for the CDR3: TGTGCCAGCAGCGCCCCCCCGGGGGGGGCCTTCACCGGGGAGCTGTTTTTT.

The V gene is TRBV7-8, the J gene TRBJ1-5, with 9 positions matching TRBD1. V shed 5 bases and J 0 bases; nucleotides not matched to a gene: 5. The CDR3 length is 16 residues. Germline loops: CDR1 SGHVS, CDR2 FQNEAQ. The CDR3: CASSPTGQGSNQPQHF. The DNA of the CDR3 is TGTGCCAGCAGCCCTACGGGACAGGGTAGCAATCAGCCCCAGCATTTT.

The chain couples TRBV19 to TRBJ2-6; 7 nucleotides line up with TRBD1. Germline V CDR1 and CDR2: LNHDA, SQIVND (reference sequence). The V gene end was trimmed by 7 bases and the J gene end by 0 bases; junction bases not matched to a gene: 9. This CDR3 is 17 amino acids long. This chain's CDR3 is CASTPGQTGSGANVLTF. The CDR3 bases are TGTGCCAGTACCCCGGGACAGACGGGCTCTGGGGCCAACGTCCTGACTTTC.

V and J are TRBV5-6 and TRBJ1-1, with 7 positions matching TRBD1. Per germline, CDR1 SGHDT and CDR2 YYEEEE. The CDR3 is 14 residues long. The V and J ends lost 4 bases and 6 bases, in that order; junction bases with no gene match: 9. CDR3 sequence reads: CASSPGDSSAEAFF. DNA for the CDR3: TGTGCCAGCAGCCCTGGGGACAGTTCAGCTGAAGCTTTCTTT.

The J gene is TRBJ1-1, the V gene TRBV2; 9 nucleotides match TRBD1. V lost 4 bases, J lost 2 bases, and 2 bases stayed unmatched. The CDR3 loop spans 14 amino acids. Germline-derived CDR1 and CDR2 are SNHLY and FYNNEI. Here the CDR3 reads CASSGQGGNTEAFF. CDR3 nucleotide sequence: TGTGCCAGCAGTGGACAGGGGGGCAACACTGAAGCTTTCTTT. The full variable domain, its missing parts supplied by reference TRBV2 and TRBJ1-1, is EPEVTQTPSHQVTQMGQEVILRCVPISNHLYFYWYRQILGQKVEFLVSFYNNEISEKSEIFDDQFSVERPDGSNFTLKIRSTKLEDSAMYFCASSGQGGNTEAFFGQGTRLTVV.

The CDR3 protein is CASTERQGPDTQYF. The CDR3 DNA reads TGTGCCAGCACCGAAAGGCAGGGGCCAGATACGCAGTATTTT. The genes are TRBV2 and TRBJ2-3; tentative D call: TRBD1 (6 bases). Trimming left V 7 bases short and J 4 bases short, with 15 bases between. The CDR3 is made up of 14 amino acids. Germline V gene lookup returns CDR1 SNHLY and CDR2 FYNNEI.

The chain joins TRBV13 to TRBJ1-2; D perhaps matches TRBD1 (5 bases). The CDR3 spans 14 residues. CDR1 is PRHDT, CDR2 FYEKMQ, per germline (reference sequence). V was shortened by 0 bases and J by 2 bases, with 7 bases between the two germline ends. CDR3 nucleotides: TGTGCCAGCAGCTTAGGGCAGGGCAACTATGGCTACACCTTC. It yields the protein CASSLGQGNYGYTF.

The chain couples TRBV6-5 to TRBJ2-1, with 7 bases identical to TRBD1. Germline values: CDR1 MNHEY, CDR2 SVGAGI. V dropped 6 bases and J dropped 1; count of bases not matched to a gene: 3. CDR3 size: 14 residues. Here the CDR3 reads CASSRDSSYNEQFF. CDR3 DNA sequence: TGTGCCAGCAGCCGGGACAGTTCCTACAATGAGCAGTTCTTC.

The chain combines TRBV30 with TRBJ1-1; maybe TRBD1 (6 bases). Trimming pared 2 bases from V and 7 bases from J, leaving 14 bases between. The CDR3 contains 13 residues. Germline lookup yields CDR1 GTSNPN and CDR2 SVGIG (reference sequence). The CDR3 here is CAWSPFGGFEAFF. In DNA form, the CDR3 reads TGTGCCTGGAGTCCGTTTGGGGGCTTTGAAGCTTTCTTT.

The V and J genes are TRBV6-1 and TRBJ1-3; 9 bases line up with TRBD1. V lost 3 bases and J lost 4; bases outside the gene matches: 4. CDR3 length: 15 residues. The germline CDR1 and CDR2 sequences are MNHNS and SASEGT. The CDR3 bases are TGTGCCAGCAGTGAGACGGACAGGGGAGGAAACACCATATATTTT. It specifies CASSETDRGGNTIYF.

This chain uses TRBV5-1 with TRBJ2-5, with D possibly matching TRBD1 (6 bases). CDR3 length: 16 residues. Germline CDR1 SGHRS, CDR2 YFSETQ. Trimming cost V 0 bases and J 4 bases, with 16 bases left between them. This chain's CDR3 is CASSLAPAGELETQYF. CDR3 DNA sequence: TGCGCCAGCAGCTTGGCCCCGGCAGGGGAGCTAGAGACCCAGTACTTC.